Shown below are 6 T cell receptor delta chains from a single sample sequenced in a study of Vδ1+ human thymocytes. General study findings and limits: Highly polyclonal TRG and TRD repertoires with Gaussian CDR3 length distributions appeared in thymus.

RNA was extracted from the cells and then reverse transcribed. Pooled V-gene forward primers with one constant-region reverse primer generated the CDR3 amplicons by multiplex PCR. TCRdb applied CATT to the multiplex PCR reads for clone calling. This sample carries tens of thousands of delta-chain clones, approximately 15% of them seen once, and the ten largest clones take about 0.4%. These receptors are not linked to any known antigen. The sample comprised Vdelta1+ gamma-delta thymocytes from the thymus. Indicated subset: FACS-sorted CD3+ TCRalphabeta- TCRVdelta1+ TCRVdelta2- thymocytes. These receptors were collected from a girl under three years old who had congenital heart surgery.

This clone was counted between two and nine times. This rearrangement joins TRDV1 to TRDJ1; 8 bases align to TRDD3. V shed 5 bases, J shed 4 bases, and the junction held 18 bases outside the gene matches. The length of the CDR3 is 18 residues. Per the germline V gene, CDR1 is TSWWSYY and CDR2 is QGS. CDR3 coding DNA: TGTGCTCTTGGGACGAAACCTGGGGGAACGGCACTACGCGATAAACTCATCTTT. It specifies CALGTKPGGTALRDKLIF.

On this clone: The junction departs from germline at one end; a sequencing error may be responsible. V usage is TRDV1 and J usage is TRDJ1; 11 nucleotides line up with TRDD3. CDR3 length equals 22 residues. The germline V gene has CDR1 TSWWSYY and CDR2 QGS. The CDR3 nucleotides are TGTGCTCTTGGGAGATCCGTCCGGATCCTGGGGGATACCTTCTCGTACACCGATAAACCCATCTTT. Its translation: CALGRSVRILGDTFSYTDKPIF.

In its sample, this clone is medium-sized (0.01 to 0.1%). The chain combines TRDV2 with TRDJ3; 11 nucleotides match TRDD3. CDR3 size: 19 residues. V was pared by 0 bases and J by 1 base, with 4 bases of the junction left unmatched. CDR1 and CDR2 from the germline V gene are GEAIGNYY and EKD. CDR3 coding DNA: TGTGCCTGTGACACCGGGCTGGGGGATACATCCTGGGACACCCGACAGATGTTTTTC. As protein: CACDTGLGDTSWDTRQMFF.

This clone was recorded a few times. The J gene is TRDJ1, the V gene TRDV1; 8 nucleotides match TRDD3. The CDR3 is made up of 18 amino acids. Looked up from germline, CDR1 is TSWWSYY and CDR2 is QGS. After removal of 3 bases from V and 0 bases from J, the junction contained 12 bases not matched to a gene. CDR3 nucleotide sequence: TGTGCTCTTGGGGAGCTCCTTCCCTGGGGGAAGTACACCGATAAACTCATCTTT. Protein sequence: CALGELLPWGKYTDKLIF.

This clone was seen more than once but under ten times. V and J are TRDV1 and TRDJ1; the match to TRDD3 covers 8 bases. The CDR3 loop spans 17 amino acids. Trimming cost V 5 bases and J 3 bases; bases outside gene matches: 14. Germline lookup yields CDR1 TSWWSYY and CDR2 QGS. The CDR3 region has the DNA TGTGCTCTTGGGCACTCTTACGAACTGGGGGGCTCCGATAAACTCATCTTT. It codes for CALGHSYELGGSDKLIF.

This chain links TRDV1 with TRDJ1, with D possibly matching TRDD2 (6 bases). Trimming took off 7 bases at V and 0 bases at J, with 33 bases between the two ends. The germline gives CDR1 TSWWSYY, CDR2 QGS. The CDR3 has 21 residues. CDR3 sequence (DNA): TGTGCTCTTGTTTCTCATCATCCTACTTCCGGTCCTATTGGGGACACCGATAAACTCATCTTT. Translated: CALVSHHPTSGPIGDTDKLIF.